Presented here are 3 T cell receptor beta chains from one specimen sequenced in a study of T cell repertoires in cytomegalovirus infection. No antigens are known for them. TCRdb re-derived calls from the reads in MiXCR, one entry per CDR3 protein. The sample has about 220,000 distinct CDR3 sequences, 30% to 45% seen once. The sample here was CD8+ T cells from cultured PBMCs, taken from culture after CMV antigen stimulation. Source of these receptors: a human donor in good health (CMV status not recorded). Some clones in this sample may be carry-over from other donors' samples.

Comment on this clonotype: One end of the junction is discordant with germline, which a read error may explain. The gene calls are TRBV4-1 and TRBJ2-1; 9 nucleotides line up with TRBD2. CDR3 length: 14 amino acids. Germline loops: CDR1 MGHRA, CDR2 YSYEKL. The CDR3 DNA reads TGTGCCAGCAGCCAAGGGACTAGCCCCAATGAGCAGTTCTTC. It is translated as CASSQGTSPNEQFF.

V and J are TRBV5-1 and TRBJ1-1; no reliable D call. The CDR3 extends over 13 amino acids. V was clipped by 1 base and J by 5 bases, with 9 bases between them. Germline CDR1 reads SGHRS; CDR2 reads YFSETQ. The CDR3 spells CASSLSLRTEAFF. The DNA of the CDR3 is TGCGCCAGCAGCTTGTCCCTACGGACTGAAGCTTTCTTT. Together with reference TRBV5-1 and TRBJ1-1, the CDR3 gives the full variable domain: KAGVTQTPRYLIKTRGQQVTLSCSPISGHRSVSWYQQTPGQGLQFLFEYFSETQRNKGNFPGRFSGRQFSNSRSEMNVSTLELGDSALYLCASSLSLRTEAFFGQGTRLTVV.

This clonotype was seen repeatedly, ten times or more. The chain has TRBV9 and TRBJ2-1; 10 nucleotides line up with TRBD2. Germline values: CDR1 SGDLS, CDR2 YYNGEE. CDR3 length: 15 residues. Germline trimming cut 0 bases from V and 6 bases from J; bases unmatched to any gene: 3. The CDR3 here is CASSVALAGSNEQFF. The CDR3, as DNA: TGTGCCAGCAGCGTAGCACTAGCGGGAAGCAATGAGCAGTTCTTC.